This TCR beta chain is drawn from a study of blood T cells in healthy people across ages. The authors ran a second PCR of roughly 6 to 12 cycles using a sample-barcoded 5' primer and a J-beta primer mix. TCRdb reprocessed the 5' RACE reads via MiXCR and lists one record per CDR3 protein. The sample has 750,000 to 950,000 distinct CDR3 sequences; under 35% are singletons. J was trimmed by 4 bases and V by 1 base; bases with no gene match: 7. The CDR3 has 16 residues. Germline CDR1 SGDLS, CDR2 YYNGEE. These data were likewise used in another study, on T cells of mothers and their children. That work contributes: The authors detected no persistent microchimeric T cell clones.

Material for sequencing was blood. The clonotype comes from a woman aged 40 to 50 in good health. This chain connects TRBV9 to TRBJ2-5, with 10 bases identical to TRBD2. CDR3 sequence (DNA): TGTGCCAGCAGCGTATCTAGCGGGGGCAGGGGAGAGACCCAGTACTTC. This codes for CASSVSSGGRGETQYF. Full variable domain (rest looked up from reference TRBV9 and TRBJ2-5): DSGVTQTPKHLITATGQRVTLRCSPRSGDLSVYWYQQSLDQGLQFLIQYYNGEERAKGNILERFSAQQFPDLHSELNLSSLELGDSALYFCASSVSSGGRGETQYFGPGTRLLVL.